Below are 13 T cell receptor beta chains sequenced from a single sample in a study of T-cell reconstitution after alpha-beta-depleted transplantation in children. This sample's TCRbeta library carried unique molecular identifier barcodes. TCRdb analysed the PCR reads with MiXCR anew, one entry per CDR3 protein. The repertoire includes hundreds of thousands of distinct CDR3 sequences, roughly 17% of them detected once, and 1.1% sits in the top ten. The sample consisted of PBMCs from the stem cell graft donor, taken from the stem cell graft. The receptors come from a human donor who donated a stem cell graft to a child with acute myeloid leukemia.

The table lists this clonotype with many counts. This chain uses TRBV6-2 or TRBV6-3 with TRBJ2-7, with 7 bases aligning to TRBD2. Germline assignment: CDR1 MNHEY and CDR2 SVGEGT. This CDR3 comprises 11 residues. Trimming cost V 8 bases and J 6 bases; bases outside gene matches: 4. CDR3 nucleotide sequence: TGTGCCAGCCGGGGGAGGGGCGAGCAGTACTTC. Protein: CASRGRGEQYF.

This clonotype showed up just a few times. This chain links TRBV29-1 with TRBJ2-2; the D gene is possibly TRBD1 (8 bases). The CDR3 consists of 14 residues. V lost 5 bases to trimming and J lost 4 bases, with 14 bases between them. Germline assignment: CDR1 SQVTM and CDR2 ANQGSEA. For the CDR3, the DNA is TGCAGCGTTAAGTACAGGGGGGGCACCGGGGAGCTGTTTTTT. This codes for CSVKYRGGTGELFF.

This chain uses TRBV27 with TRBJ2-3; the match to TRBD1 covers 9 bases. Germline lookup yields CDR1 MNHEY and CDR2 SMNVEV (reference sequence). With V trimmed by 4 bases and J by 5 bases, 4 bases remained unmatched. This CDR3 spans 14 amino acids. CDR3 amino acids: CASSSRQGVDTQYF. In DNA form, the CDR3 reads TGTGCCAGCAGTTCCCGACAGGGGGTAGATACGCAGTATTTT.

This clonotype has just one count. The CDR3 DNA sequence: TGTGCCACCAGGAGGGGAAACGGCCCCAATGAGCAGTTCTTC. Translation: CATRRGNGPNEQFF. The chain is built from TRBV28 and TRBJ2-1; weak D call: TRBD2 (6 bases). V was cut by 10 bases and J by 6 bases, with 19 bases left in between. This CDR3 region has 14 residues. The germline V gene encodes CDR1 MDHEN and CDR2 SYDVKM.

This clonotype has just a few counts. This chain joins TRBV7-9 and TRBJ2-1; 7 nucleotides match TRBD2. The trim removed 3 bases at V and 8 bases at J, leaving 7 bases unmatched. The germline V gene has CDR1 SEHNR and CDR2 FQNEAQ (reference sequence). The length of the CDR3 is 14 residues. The CDR3 loop is CASSLSGEVYEQFF. CDR3 nucleotides: TGTGCCAGCAGCTTGAGCGGGGAAGTTTATGAGCAGTTCTTC.

This clonotype was seen more than once but under ten times. This rearrangement joins TRBV7-7 to TRBJ2-7; 9 bases align to TRBD1. This CDR3 is built from 15 residues. Unmatched junction bases numbered 9, after V lost 4 bases and J lost 5 bases. Germline V gives CDR1 SSHAT, CDR2 FNYEAQ (reference sequence). Here the CDR3 DNA reads TGTGCCAGCAGCTCGACGAGCACAGGGGGCGACGAGCAGTACGTC. It codes for CASSSTSTGGDEQYV.

Comments on this clonotype: Being one base from a much bigger clone, this may be a read error. Since no conserved phenylalanine or tryptophan closes the CDR3, a read error is the likely cause. The rearrangement joins TRBV12-5 to TRBJ2-3; D tentatively fits TRBD1 or TRBD2 (6 bases each). V was pared by 6 bases and J by 0 bases, with 13 bases between. Germline CDR1 reads LGHNT; CDR2 reads FRNRAP. The CDR3 contains 15 residues. The CDR3 sequence is CASGPRGASTDTQYV. The DNA for the CDR3 is TGTGCTAGTGGCCCGAGGGGGGCTAGCACAGATACGCAGTATGTT.

There are many counts of this clonotype. J is TRBJ1-1 and V is TRBV29-1, with D possibly being TRBD1 (5 bases). This CDR3 contains 13 residues. Looked up from germline, CDR1 is SQVTM and CDR2 is ANQGSEA. V lost 5 bases, J lost 3 bases, and 13 bases lay in between. Here the CDR3 reads CSVRPGKYTEAFF. The CDR3 DNA sequence: TGCAGCGTTCGCCCAGGGAAATACACTGAAGCTTTCTTT.

This clonotype occurred a few times. The chain combines TRBV12-3 or TRBV12-4 with TRBJ2-1, with 10 nucleotides matching TRBD2. This CDR3 contains 20 residues. After removal of 3 bases from V and 2 bases from J, the junction contained 16 bases not matched to a gene. CDR3 nucleotide sequence: TGTGCCAGCAGTTTTATTGAAGGACTAGCGGCTCAGAGGGCCTACAATGAGCAGTTCTTC. Its translation is CASSFIEGLAAQRAYNEQFF.

The V and J genes are TRBV25-1 and TRBJ2-3; D could derive from TRBD1 or TRBD2 (5 bases each). The length of the CDR3 is 16 residues. Trimming removed 3 bases from V and 6 bases from J, with 19 bases in between. Germline values: CDR1 MGHDK, CDR2 SYGVNS. CDR3: CASSEYGTPGADTQYF. As DNA, the CDR3 is TGTGCCAGCAGTGAGTACGGGACGCCTGGAGCGGATACGCAGTATTTT. The complete variable domain, with remaining parts taken from reference TRBV25-1 and TRBJ2-3, reads EADIYQTPRYLVIGTGKKITLECSQTMGHDKMYWYQQDPGMELHLIHYSYGVNSTEKGDLSSESTVSRIRTEHFPLTLESARPSHTSQYLCASSEYGTPGADTQYFGPGTRLTVL.

The gene calls are TRBV27 and TRBJ2-3; 7 positions agree with TRBD1. The closer fit of TRBJ1-5 to the DNA end suggests the J call may be wrong. In germline, CDR1 is MNHEY, CDR2 SMNVEV (reference sequence). This CDR3 has 15 amino acids. The CDR3 is CASSFHRGRADTQHF. CDR3 bases: TGTGCCAGCAGTTTCCACAGGGGTAGGGCAGATACGCAGCATTTT.

The chain combines TRBV11-1 with TRBJ2-7, with D unclear. V lost 5 bases to trimming and J lost 3 bases, with 26 bases between them. This CDR3 has 18 amino acids. Germline CDR1 reads SGHAT; CDR2 reads FQDESV (reference sequence). The CDR3 nucleotides read TGTGCCAGCAGCCAAAGTCCTATCCCAACTAAGGATGGCTACGAGCAGTACTTC. It specifies CASSQSPIPTKDGYEQYF.

This clonotype occurred many times. The rearrangement uses TRBV20-1 and TRBJ2-2, with D maybe TRBD1 (5 bases). The germline V gene encodes CDR1 DFQATT and CDR2 SNEGSKA (reference sequence). Trimming pared 3 bases from V and 5 bases from J, leaving 13 bases between. The CDR3 length is 14 residues. The CDR3 coding sequence is TGCAGTGCTAGGTCCCAGGGCAGGACCGGGGAGCTGTTTTTT. Encoded protein: CSARSQGRTGELFF.